A single T cell receptor beta chain is shown here with its context. What it binds is not known. The data originate from a study of beta chain features in type 1 diabetes. General observations from the study: Individuals with type 1 diabetes displayed fewer insertions and more deletions at VDJ junctions. Relative to healthy donors, patients appeared to have naive, central memory and Treg TCRB repertoires that were more similar. Moderate yet significant TCRB CDR3 shortening was seen in Type 1 diabetes patients in all four CD4+ subsets.

Expressed TCRB transcripts were sequenced, since all the RNA that had been isolated was reverse transcribed. The assay was immunoSEQ multiplex PCR, and TCRdb's table has in-frame clones only and misses some. The data hold roughly 180,000 clones, with around 13% observed a single time. CDR1 and CDR2 from the germline V gene are SEHNR and FQNEAQ (reference sequence). CDR3 length: 15 amino acids. With 6 bases clipped from V and 3 bases from J, the junction kept 4 bases outside the gene matches. The purity of all sorted populations exceeded 95%. V gene TRBV7-9 combines with J gene TRBJ2-1; 11 nucleotides agree with TRBD2. Sample: central memory CD4+ T cells from blood. This TCR came from a woman aged 18-29 years in good health. The CDR3 DNA sequence: TGTGCCAGCAGTTCCGGGACTAGCGGCTACAATGAGCAGTTCTTC. It specifies CASSSGTSGYNEQFF. Full variable domain (rest looked up from reference TRBV7-9 and TRBJ2-1): DTGVSQNPRHKITKRGQNVTFRCDPISEHNRLYWYRQTLGQGPEFLTYFQNEAQLEKSRLLSDRFSAERPKGSFSTLEIQRTEQGDSAMYLCASSSGTSGYNEQFFGPGTRLTVL.